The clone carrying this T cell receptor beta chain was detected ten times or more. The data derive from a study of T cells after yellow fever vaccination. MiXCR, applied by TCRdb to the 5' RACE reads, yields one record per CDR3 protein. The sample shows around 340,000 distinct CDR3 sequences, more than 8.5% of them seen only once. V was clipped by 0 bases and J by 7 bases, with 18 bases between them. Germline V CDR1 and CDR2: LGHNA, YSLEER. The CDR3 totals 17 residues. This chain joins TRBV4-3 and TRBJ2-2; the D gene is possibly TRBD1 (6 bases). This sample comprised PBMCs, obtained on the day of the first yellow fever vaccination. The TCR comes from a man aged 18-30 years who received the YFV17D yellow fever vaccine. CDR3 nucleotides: TGCGCCAGCAGCCAAGATTTACGGCAGGGGAAGAACGGGGAGCTGTTTTTT. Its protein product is CASSQDLRQGKNGELFF.